This is a list of T cell receptor beta chains from one sample in a study of shared clonotypes between healthy human individuals. Sequencing was performed with immunoSEQ multiplex PCR; in TCRdb, only in-frame clones are kept and a portion is missing. Of about 470,000 clones listed, around 79% are singletons. Material: PBMCs. The receptor source for this set is a woman in her forties in good health. Some clones in this sample may be carry-over from other donors' samples. Each CDR3 is given with its conserved first and last residue. The D gene is left open where the match is weak. Size values are once, few and many counts, or a class for expanded clones, and some rows have none.

CDR3aa,CDR3nt,j_gene,abundance,d_gene,len,v_gene
CATSRDEVAANQPQHF,TGTGCCACCAGCAGAGATGAGGTGGCAGCCAATCAGCCCCAGCATTTT,TRBJ1-5,once,NA,16,TRBV15
CSAPDWHEQYF,TGCAGTGCTCCCGACTGGCACGAGCAGTACTTC,TRBJ2-7,NA,NA,11,TRBV20-1
CASSLTPSLGTEAFF,TGTGCCAGCAGTTTAACACCATCTTTGGGCACTGAAGCTTTCTTT,TRBJ1-1,NA,NA,15,TRBV28
CAWNGGRAFGELFF,TGTGCCTGGAATGGCGGGAGGGCCTTCGGGGAGCTGTTTTTT,TRBJ2-2,NA,TRBD2,14,TRBV30
CAVKTSGGVYEQYF,TGTGCCGTTAAGACTAGCGGGGGGGTCTACGAGCAGTACTTC,TRBJ2-7,NA,TRBD2,14,TRBV10-3
CASSRFRGPFTYEQYF,TGCGCCAGCAGCCGCTTCAGGGGCCCCTTCACCTACGAGCAGTACTTC,TRBJ2-7,NA,NA,16,TRBV4-1
CASSLTMNTEAFF,TGTGCCAGCAGTTTGACTATGAACACTGAAGCTTTCTTT,TRBJ1-1,NA,NA,13,TRBV28
CASSAPGWDEKLFF,TGTGCCAGCAGTGCCCCAGGGTGGGATGAAAAACTGTTTTTT,TRBJ1-4,NA,NA,14,TRBV28
CASSLGGVAGAGDTQYF,TGTGCCAGCAGCTTAGGAGGGGTAGCGGGAGCGGGAGATACGCAGTATTTT,TRBJ2-3,NA,TRBD2,17,TRBV7-9
CASSLGGRGYGYTF,TGTGCCAGCAGCTTGGGTGGCAGGGGCTATGGCTACACCTTC,TRBJ1-2,few,NA,14,TRBV5-6
CASSLGQGNQPQHF,TGCGCCAGCAGCCTGGGACAGGGAAATCAGCCCCAGCATTTT,TRBJ1-5,once,TRBD1,14,TRBV4-1
CASSYGDSYFTDTQYF,TGTGCCAGCAGTTACGGGGACAGTTATTTCACAGATACGCAGTATTTT,TRBJ2-3,NA,TRBD1,16,TRBV6-6
CASSRTPQETQYF,TGCGCCAGCAGCCGGACCCCCCAAGAGACCCAGTACTTC,TRBJ2-5,NA,NA,13,TRBV5-1
CASWRAGELFF,TGTGCCAGTTGGAGGGCCGGGGAGCTGTTTTTT,TRBJ2-2,NA,NA,11,TRBV19
CASSRGLVNEQFF,TGTGCCAGCAGCCGCGGACTTGTCAATGAGCAGTTCTTC,TRBJ2-1,NA,NA,13,TRBV5-6
CASSSGGGWSNQPQHF,TGTGCCAGCAGTTCCGGCGGGGGCTGGAGCAATCAGCCCCAGCATTTT,TRBJ1-5,NA,NA,16,TRBV28
CAWSVEGGGLNQPQHF,TGTGCCTGGAGTGTTGAGGGGGGCGGACTAAATCAGCCCCAGCATTTT,TRBJ1-5,few,NA,16,TRBV30
CASSLGGESEAFF,TGCGCCAGCAGCCTGGGGGGTGAATCTGAAGCTTTCTTT,TRBJ1-1,once,NA,13,TRBV5-1